The sequence of this TCR beta chain was determined in a study of control samples from healthy donors and cancer patients. In germline, CDR1 is SGHAT, CDR2 FQNNGV. Trimming stripped 0 bases from V and 1 base from J, with 6 bases between. The CDR3 is 14 amino acids. TCRdb keeps only in-frame clones here, not all; method: immunoSEQ multiplex PCR. The data hold roughly 89,000 clones, with roughly 91% observed a single time. The rearrangement joins TRBV11-2 to TRBJ2-5; no clear D gene. The specimen sequenced was blood. This receptor was taken from a man between 50 and 59 years old in good health. CDR3 nucleotide sequence: TGTGCCAGCAGCTTAGATCCCAGCCAAGAGACCCAGTACTTC. It codes for CASSLDPSQETQYF.